The entry that follows covers one T cell receptor (beta chain) sequence. The antigen it recognizes is unknown. No clone much larger than this one lies a single base away; base qualities are absent. This sample was taken from a study of a mutant IDH1 vaccine in newly diagnosed glioma (dated by TCRdb to the early 2020s). Regarding the study in general: In the chemotherapy-containing groups, vaccination started alongside temozolomide cycles, whereas in patients who had radiotherapy alone it started 4-6 weeks after radiotherapy. Before enrollment, most patients had been given radiochemotherapy with temozolomide as standard therapy, while the rest had received either radiotherapy alone or temozolomide alone. The week-35 safety follow-up took place at visit V12, and the week-47 end of study took place at visit V13. Peripheral blood samples were drawn at six visits, namely V03 (baseline), V05, V07, V10, V12 and V13. Longitudinal TCRB deep sequencing was performed for about two dozen treated patients wherever samples were available for exploratory analyses. The approximately 32 treated patients were approximately 60% male and roughly 40% female, with a mean age of approximately 40 years.

General findings and caveats noted by the study authors: Vaccine-induced immune responses across multiple MHC alleles were detected in around 92% of patients. PBMC samples for TCRB deep sequencing were selected based on availability. According to the authors, sample limitations meant that analyses of patient blood samples could not be reproduced. Pseudoprogression seemed to be unrelated to changes in the top peripheral T cell clonotypes found by TCRB sequencing.

Library preparation was by the immunoSEQ multiplex PCR assay. Rearranged TCR beta chain sequences were amplified using the hsTCRB Kit according to the manufacturer's protocol. TCRB libraries were sequenced on an Illumina MiSeq. The study's processing was this. The proprietary platform of the kit vendor was used for demultiplexing, trimming and gene mapping. TCRdb stores this immuneACCESS table with in-frame sequences only. Part of the clones is absent; in the studies checked, under half of the shortfall reflects unresolved V genes, and no reason is known for the rest. That table gives V, J and clone size, and the DNA gave D and trimming. The table for this sample lists fewer than 85,000 clones; about 81% of them were counted only once. Around 5% of the sample rests with the top ten. The CDR3 sequence holds 13 residues, the cysteine and phenylalanine included. Only the CDR3 part of the read is kept: 39 bases, read in frame from the first base. V is cut by 4 bases and J by 8 bases, and the space between the germline ends is 15 bases. Looking up the germline V gene yields CDR1 SGHDT and CDR2 YYEEEE.

Sample time point, as interpreted from the label and publication: week 47, end of study. Each vaccine dose was 300 ug of a 20-mer mutant IDH1 peptide in Montanide, given subcutaneously with topical imiquimod. Eight vaccinations were administered to patients in weeks 1, 3, 5, 7, 11, 15, 19 and 23, corresponding to visits V03 through V10. Donors had newly diagnosed WHO grade 3 or 4 IDH1-mutant astrocytomas with loss of nuclear ATRX. The samples were drawn from NOA16, a multicentre, single-arm, open-label phase I trial in Germany that tested a mutant IDH1 peptide vaccine in humans for the first time. Genomic DNA for TCRB sequencing was extracted from EDTA blood using the DNeasy Blood and Tissue Kit.

This TCR came from a man aged 35 to 55 with glioma. The source material was PBMCs, sampled from a glioma patient whose treatment included an IDH1 peptide vaccine. The rearrangement combines TRBV5-6 with TRBJ1-2; a confident D gene designation cannot be given. The CDR3 amino acid sequence is: CASSPAGLEGYTF. The nucleotides are TGTGCCAGCAGCCCCGCCGGACTGGAGGGCTACACCTTC.